Listed below are T cell receptor beta chains from one sample, sequenced in a study of neurological immune-mediated disorders. MiXCR was run by TCRdb on the 5' RACE reads, yielding one entry per CDR3 protein. The sample includes 28,000 or so distinct CDR3 sequences, 20% to 25% of them seen just once. The sequenced material came from PBMCs. Receptor source: a woman aged 55-70 years in good health. The conserved cysteine and the conserved F or W are not part of the CDR3 here.

v_call	cdr3_aa
TRBV20-1	SARAGTGANVLT
TRBV29-1	SGRTVQETQY
TRBV5-1	ASSLEGTSGANVLT
TRBV27	ASSIAGGMETQY
TRBV7-2	ASSDIGGNNQPQH
TRBV20-1	SASHRQGLARETQY
TRBV27	ASSPGTVNQPQH
TRBV5-1	ASSLGAGTGYYEQY
TRBV5-1	ASSLDPNTEAF
TRBV20-1	SASITGRMGELF
TRBV3-1	ASSQAGQQETQY
TRBV4-3	ASSLNRVTGELF
TRBV4-2	ASSQGAVSYEQY
TRBV5-1	ASSLADGTSGSAQY
TRBV20-1	SARDAGSWTGYTEAF
TRBV5-6	ASSLGSMYEQY
TRBV5-1	ASSPALSSGANVLT
TRBV20-1	SARDRRSGPYNEQF
TRBV10-3	AISETGGSGANVLT
TRBV7-2	ASSSILRDNKQY
TRBV20-1	SAISGGASYEQY
TRBV9	ASRGVSTDTQY
TRBV20-1	SAYDREFNQPQH
TRBV6-5	ASSAQGSRNEQL
TRBV29-1	SVERGPNTEAF
TRBV6-1	ASSESASGVVTQY
TRBV7-9	ASSLISGPLGYWGETQY
TRBV20-1	SVRSSGGRNEQF
TRBV29-1	SVDRVNSNYGYT
TRBV29-1	SVLQDRGGDTIY
TRBV5-1	ASSLGGGPEAF
TRBV28	ASINSDGNEKLF
TRBV21-1	ASSARTAPKETQY
TRBV14	ASSQVGSGPDTQY
TRBV6-5	ASSRPAGANYGYT
TRBV6-5	ASSYSYQAGNVLT
TRBV20-1	SARDYGTGSNYGYT
TRBV7-9	ASSAVNTGELF
TRBV5-6	ASSLARLRNQPQH